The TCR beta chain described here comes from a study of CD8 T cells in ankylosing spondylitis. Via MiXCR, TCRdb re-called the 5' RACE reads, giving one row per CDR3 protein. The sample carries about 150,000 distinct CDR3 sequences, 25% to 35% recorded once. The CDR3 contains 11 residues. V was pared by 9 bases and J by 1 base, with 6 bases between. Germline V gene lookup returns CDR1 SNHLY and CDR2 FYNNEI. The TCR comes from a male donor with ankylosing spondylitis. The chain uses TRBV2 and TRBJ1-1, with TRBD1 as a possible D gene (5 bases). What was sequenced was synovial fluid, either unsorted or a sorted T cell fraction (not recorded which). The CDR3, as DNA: TGTGCCAGGGGGGGGAACACTGAAGCTTTCTTT. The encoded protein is CARGGNTEAFF.